A single sample is the source of the 25 T cell receptor beta chains below, sequenced in a study of OX40 agonist ivuxolimab in advanced cancers. Here immunoSEQ multiplex PCR was the method, and the copy in TCRdb shows in-frame clones only, minus some. The sample carries about 59,000 clones, about 87% recorded once. The sample here was CD4+ or CD8+ T cells sorted from blood, taken in a trial of the OX40 agonist ivuxolimab. The receptors come from an adult with an advanced solid tumor such as melanoma, head and neck, liver or kidney cancer.

The gene calls are TRBV6-5 and TRBJ1-4; 7 bases match TRBD1. The V segment lost 2 bases and the J segment 4 bases; nucleotides outside the gene matches: 4. CDR1 is MNHEY and CDR2 is SVGAGI in the germline V gene. The CDR3 runs 15 residues. The CDR3 coding sequence is TGTGCCAGCAGTTACACCACAGGGGATAATGAAAAACTGTTTTTT. Protein sequence: CASSYTTGDNEKLFF.

There are a few counts of this clone. The chain uses TRBV7-6 and TRBJ2-3; D is unclear. In germline, CDR1 is SGHVS, CDR2 FNYEAQ. V was clipped by 1 base and J by 2 bases, with 4 bases between them. The CDR3 runs 13 residues. The CDR3 sequence is CASSLVHTDTQYF. The CDR3, as DNA: TGTGCCAGCAGCTTAGTCCACACAGATACGCAGTATTTT.

V usage is TRBV10-3 and J usage is TRBJ1-1; D is unclear. V was clipped by 6 bases and J by 0 bases, with 8 bases between them. This CDR3 contains 13 residues. Per germline, CDR1 ENHRY and CDR2 SYGVKD. The CDR3 sequence: CAIRPEMNTEAFF. The CDR3 coding sequence is TGTGCCATCAGGCCAGAGATGAACACTGAAGCTTTCTTT.

This sequence joins TRBV19 and TRBJ1-2, with 7 positions matching TRBD1. V trimming: 2 bases; J trimming: 1 base; junction bases outside the gene matches: 7. CDR1 and CDR2 from the germline V gene are LNHDA and SQIVND (reference sequence). The CDR3 covers 16 residues. The CDR3 loop is CASSISPQGGNYGYTF. The CDR3 nucleotides are TGTGCCAGTAGTATATCCCCCCAGGGGGGTAACTATGGCTACACCTTC.

This clone has a handful of counts. V is TRBV2 and J is TRBJ2-7; no firm D call. The V gene's germline CDR1 is SNHLY and CDR2 FYNNEI. Trimming removed 5 bases from V and 3 bases from J, with 2 bases in between. CDR3 length equals 10 residues. CDR3 sequence reads: CASSYYEQYF. In nucleotides, the CDR3 is TGTGCCAGCAGTTACTACGAGCAGTACTTC.

The gene calls are TRBV9 and TRBJ2-3; 9 nucleotides align to TRBD2. Germline CDR1 and CDR2: SGDLS and YYNGEE. The CDR3 extends over 15 amino acids. V was clipped by 4 bases and J by 3 bases; unmatched bases: 6. As DNA, the CDR3 is TGTGCCAGCAGCACCCTAGCGGGAAGGACAGATACGCAGTATTTT. As protein: CASSTLAGRTDTQYF.

This sequence joins TRBV18 and TRBJ1-4; D uncertain. This CDR3 is built from 14 residues. The V and J ends lost 2 bases and 7 bases respectively, with 11 bases between them. Germline values: CDR1 KGHSH, CDR2 LQKENI. Written as DNA, the CDR3 is TGTGCCAGCTCACCAACTAGACTGAGTGAAAAACTGTTTTTT. Translation: CASSPTRLSEKLFF.

In the case of this clone: Additional DNA sequences in this sample encode the identical CDR3. The chain links TRBV19 to TRBJ2-3; D gene unclear. Germline-derived CDR1 and CDR2 are LNHDA and SQIVND (reference sequence). V lost 3 bases and J 2 bases, leaving 6 bases between the germline ends. The CDR3 is made up of 13 amino acids. CDR3 loop: CASSISYTDTQYF. CDR3 DNA: TGTGCCAGTAGTATTAGCTACACAGATACGCAGTATTTT.

This rearrangement joins TRBV5-1 to TRBJ2-2, with 12 bases matching TRBD1. Looked up from germline, CDR1 is SGHRS and CDR2 is YFSETQ. The V segment lost 3 bases and the J segment 7 bases; nucleotides outside the gene matches: 7. The CDR3 is 16 amino acids. The CDR3 region is CASSWGQGARNGELFF. CDR3 in DNA: TGCGCCAGCAGCTGGGGACAGGGGGCGAGAAACGGGGAGCTGTTTTTT.

The chain carries TRBV15 and TRBJ1-2, with D tentatively TRBD1 (5 bases). V was shortened by 1 base and J by 6 bases, with 15 bases between the two germline ends. The germline V gene has CDR1 LNHNV and CDR2 YYDKDF (reference sequence). The CDR3 length is 15 residues. The CDR3 region has the DNA TGTGCCACCAGCAGAGCGGGCAGGGAACTGGATGGCTACACCTTC. It specifies CATSRAGRELDGYTF. Supplemented by reference TRBV15 and TRBJ1-2, the full variable domain reads DAMVIQNPRYQVTQFGKPVTLSCSQTLNHNVMYWYQQKSSQAPKLLFHYYDKDFNNEADTPDNFQSRRPNTSFCFLDIRSPGLGDTAMYLCATSRAGRELDGYTFGSGTRLTVV.

The chain carries TRBV4-1 and TRBJ2-5; 7 nucleotides match TRBD2. The CDR3 sequence is 14 residues long. V trimming: 1 base; J trimming: 3 bases; junction bases outside the gene matches: 2. In germline, CDR1 is MGHRA, CDR2 YSYEKL. The CDR3 nucleotides read TGCGCCAGCAGCCAAGGACTAGCAGAAGAGACCCAGTACTTC. Amino acids: CASSQGLAEETQYF.

The chain links TRBV6-1 to TRBJ1-6; tentatively, D is TRBD1 (5 bases). Trimming pared 4 bases from V and 0 bases from J, leaving 10 bases between. The germline gives CDR1 MNHNS, CDR2 SASEGT. The CDR3 is 16 amino acids. The CDR3 sequence is CASSGLQGSYNSPLHF. The CDR3 bases are TGTGCCAGCAGTGGGCTCCAGGGCTCCTATAATTCACCCCTCCACTTT.

The V gene is TRBV10-3, the J gene TRBJ2-2, with 7 bases aligning to TRBD2. The CDR3 extends over 16 amino acids. V lost 4 bases and J lost 2; bases outside the gene matches: 7. CDR1 and CDR2 from the germline V gene are ENHRY and SYGVKD. CDR3 amino acids: CAISVGGSLNTGELFF. The DNA of the CDR3 is TGTGCCATCAGTGTCGGCGGGAGCCTTAACACCGGGGAGCTGTTTTTT.

The chain couples TRBV7-9 to TRBJ1-2; 7 bases are shared with TRBD1. V was clipped by 1 base and J by 6 bases; unmatched bases: 5. The CDR3 contains 14 residues. Germline lookup yields CDR1 SEHNR and CDR2 FQNEAQ (reference sequence). CDR3 sequence (DNA): TGTGCCAGCAGCTTAGGGTTCGGGACAGATGGCTACACCTTC. It yields the protein CASSLGFGTDGYTF.

On this clone itself: The same CDR3 arises from other DNA sequences in this sample as well. The chain joins TRBV5-1 to TRBJ1-1; D is possibly TRBD1 (5 bases). Trimming stripped 0 bases from V and 4 bases from J, with 10 bases between. The CDR3 extends over 14 amino acids. Germline V CDR1 and CDR2: SGHRS, YFSETQ. The CDR3 nucleotides read TGCGCCAGCAGCTTGGCGGCGGGGGGCACTGAAGCTTTCTTT. Protein sequence: CASSLAAGGTEAFF.

This clone has more than one count but fewer than ten. The chain couples TRBV4-1 to TRBJ2-2; D is unresolved. This CDR3 has 14 residues. Between the trimmed V and J ends, which lost 1 base and 1 base, there was a span of 4 bases. Germline V gene lookup returns CDR1 MGHRA and CDR2 YSYEKL. The CDR3 region has the DNA TGCGCCAGCAGCCAAGTACAGAACACCGGGGAGCTGTTTTTT. Its translation: CASSQVQNTGELFF.

This CDR3 is CASSLTYGDTQYF. In DNA, the CDR3 is TGTGCCAGCAGCTTAACGTATGGAGATACGCAGTATTTT. This chain connects TRBV7-3 to TRBJ2-3; D is ambiguous. The germline gives CDR1 SGHTA, CDR2 FQGTGA. Between the trimmed V and J ends, which lost 0 bases and 5 bases, there was a span of 6 bases. This CDR3 comprises 13 residues.

The chain couples TRBV28 to TRBJ1-5; 11 nucleotides match TRBD1. CDR1 is MDHEN and CDR2 is SYDVKM in the germline V gene. Trimming took 6 bases from V and 5 from J; bases not matched to a gene: 3. The CDR3 spans 14 residues. The CDR3 DNA is TGTGCCAGCAGGGGGACAGGGGGGCATCAGCCCCAGCATTTT. Translating gives CASRGTGGHQPQHF.

This rearrangement joins TRBV6-1 to TRBJ2-2; 10 nucleotides agree with TRBD2. Germline-derived CDR1 and CDR2 are MNHNS and SASEGT. The CDR3 runs 15 residues. The trim removed 11 bases at V and 7 bases at J, leaving 13 bases unmatched. DNA for the CDR3: TGTGCCTCTCTCAGGCTAGCGGGAGTCAACGGGGAGCTGTTTTTT. Translation: CASLRLAGVNGELFF.

The rearrangement uses TRBV7-9 and TRBJ1-1; D is perhaps TRBD1 (5 bases). V lost 5 bases to trimming and J lost 7 bases, with 14 bases between them. This CDR3 is built from 13 residues. The germline gives CDR1 SEHNR, CDR2 FQNEAQ (reference sequence). CDR3 nucleotide sequence: TGTGCCAGCAGCCCCAGGGTTGGTAGTGAAGCTTTCTTT. Translated, it gives CASSPRVGSEAFF.

Here the CDR3 reads CALLGIGSSGANVLTF. The CDR3 bases are TGTGCCTTACTAGGGATAGGGAGCTCTGGGGCCAACGTCCTGACTTTC. The chain combines TRBV30 with TRBJ2-6; TRBD2 is a possible D gene (5 bases). V lost 7 bases and J 0 bases, leaving 16 bases between the germline ends. CDR1 and CDR2 from the germline V gene are GTSNPN and SVGIG (reference sequence). The CDR3 covers 16 residues.

The J gene is TRBJ2-7, the V gene TRBV2; D unclear. Germline V CDR1 and CDR2: SNHLY, FYNNEI. The V end lost 6 bases, the J end lost 2 bases, and 8 bases lay between the germline ends. The CDR3 has 12 residues. The CDR3 loop is CASSLIPYEQYF. The CDR3 DNA is TGTGCCAGCAGCCTAATACCCTACGAGCAGTACTTC.

The V and J genes are TRBV6-5 and TRBJ1-5, with 9 bases lining up with TRBD1. CDR3 length equals 16 residues. The V and J ends lost 0 bases and 4 bases, in that order; junction bases with no gene match: 4. Germline V gene sequence: CDR1 MNHEY, CDR2 SVGAGI. CDR3: CASSYSGQGGNQPQHF. CDR3 bases: TGTGCCAGCAGTTACTCGGGACAGGGCGGGAATCAGCCCCAGCATTTT.

In DNA, the CDR3 is TGTGCCACCCACAACATTCGACAGAGATACTATGGCTACACCTTC. Translated, it gives CATHNIRQRYYGYTF. The V gene is TRBV28, the J gene TRBJ1-2; weak D call: TRBD1 (5 bases). From germline, CDR1 is MDHEN and CDR2 SYDVKM. V was pared by 10 bases and J by 3 bases, with 21 bases between. The CDR3 runs to 15 residues.

J is TRBJ2-7 and V is TRBV7-2; a possible D gene is TRBD2 (7 bases). The CDR3 contains 13 residues. Germline assignment: CDR1 SGHTA and CDR2 FQGNSA. V gave up 6 bases and J gave up 2 bases, with 11 bases separating them. The CDR3 region is CASSWGGAYEQYF. In DNA, the CDR3 is TGTGCCAGCAGTTGGGGGGGCGCCTACGAGCAGTACTTC.